The clone carrying this T cell receptor beta chain was found many times. Its antigen is currently unknown. The CDR3 has 11 amino acids. The germline CDR1 and CDR2 sequences are SGHTS and YDEGEE. The ends were cut back, 4 bases at V and 14 bases at J, with 14 bases in the middle. The entry originates in a study of T cells in Graves' hyperthyroidism and ophthalmopathy. RNA transcripts gave rise to amplified TCR beta CDR3 regions. During a first-round RT-PCR of the TCR CDR3, the HTBI primer set was used. One entry per CDR3 protein results from TCRdb running MiXCR on the multiplex PCR reads. The profile shows 100,000 to 130,000 distinct CDR3 sequences, roughly 15% of them singletons. Points from the study as a whole: Blood also showed most of the thyroid clonotypes that were expanded above 0.001. Ophthalmopathy cases were set apart from stable hyperthyroidism by a 13 V-J model.

These patients, aged 18 to 65, had recently diagnosed hyperthyroidism lasting under 2 months. Source material for PBMCs was around 10 ml fresh peripheral blood. Sequencing was done on a sample of blood. The source of this sequence is a woman aged 45-65 years with Graves' hyperthyroidism. V usage is TRBV5-8 and J usage is TRBJ2-3; D possibly corresponds to TRBD1 (6 bases). The CDR3, as DNA: TGTGCCAGCAGCCGGACAGCCGTCAGGTATTTT. As protein: CASSRTAVRYF. The whole variable domain, remainder taken from reference TRBV5-8 and TRBJ2-3, is EAGVTQSPTHLIKTRGQQATLRCSPISGHTSVYWYQQALGLGLQFLLWYDEGEERNRGNFPPRFSGRQFPNYSSELNVNALELEDSALYLCASSRTAVRYFGPGTRLTVL.